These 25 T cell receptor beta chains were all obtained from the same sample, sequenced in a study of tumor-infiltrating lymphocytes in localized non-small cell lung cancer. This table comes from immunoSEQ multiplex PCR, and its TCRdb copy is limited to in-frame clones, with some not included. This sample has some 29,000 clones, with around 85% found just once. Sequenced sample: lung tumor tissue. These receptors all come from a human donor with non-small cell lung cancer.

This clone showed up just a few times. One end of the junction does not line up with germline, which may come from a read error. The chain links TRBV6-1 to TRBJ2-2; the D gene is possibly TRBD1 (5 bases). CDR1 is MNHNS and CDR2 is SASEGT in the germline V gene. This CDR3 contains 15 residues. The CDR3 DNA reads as TGTGCCAGCAACCCGATGCGACAGTACGCCGGTGAGCTGTTTTTT. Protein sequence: CASNPMRQYAGELFF.

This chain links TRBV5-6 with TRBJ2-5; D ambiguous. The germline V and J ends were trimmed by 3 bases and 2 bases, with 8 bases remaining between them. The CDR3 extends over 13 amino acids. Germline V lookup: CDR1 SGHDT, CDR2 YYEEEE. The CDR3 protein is CASSSDVQETQYF. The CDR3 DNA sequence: TGTGCCAGCAGCTCCGACGTACAAGAGACCCAGTACTTC.

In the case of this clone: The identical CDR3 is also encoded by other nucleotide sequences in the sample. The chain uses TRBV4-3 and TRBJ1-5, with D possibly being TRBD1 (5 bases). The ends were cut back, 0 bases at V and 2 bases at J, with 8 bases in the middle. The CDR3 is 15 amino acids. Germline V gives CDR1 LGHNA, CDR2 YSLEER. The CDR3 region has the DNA TGCGCCAGCAGCCAAGACGGGGGTCGCAATCAGCCCCAGCATTTT. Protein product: CASSQDGGRNQPQHF.

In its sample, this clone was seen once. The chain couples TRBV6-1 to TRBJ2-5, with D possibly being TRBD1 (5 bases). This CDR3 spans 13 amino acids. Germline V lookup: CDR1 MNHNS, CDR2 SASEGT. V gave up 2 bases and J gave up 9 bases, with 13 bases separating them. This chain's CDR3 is CASSESPLGAQYF. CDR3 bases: TGTGCCAGCAGTGAATCACCGTTAGGGGCCCAGTACTTC.

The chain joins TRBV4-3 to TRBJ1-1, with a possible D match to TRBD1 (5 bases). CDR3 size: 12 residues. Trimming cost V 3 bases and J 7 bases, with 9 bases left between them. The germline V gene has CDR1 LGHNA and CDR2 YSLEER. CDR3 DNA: TGCGCCAGCAGCCATGGGACGGGTGAAGCTTTCTTT. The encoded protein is CASSHGTGEAFF.

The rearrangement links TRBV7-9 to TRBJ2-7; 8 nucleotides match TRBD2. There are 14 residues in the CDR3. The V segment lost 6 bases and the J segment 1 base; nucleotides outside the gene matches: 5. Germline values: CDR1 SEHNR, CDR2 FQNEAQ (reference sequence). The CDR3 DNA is TGTGCCAGCAGTTCGGGGGGGAGGTCCTACGAGCAGTACTTC. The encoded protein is CASSSGGRSYEQYF.

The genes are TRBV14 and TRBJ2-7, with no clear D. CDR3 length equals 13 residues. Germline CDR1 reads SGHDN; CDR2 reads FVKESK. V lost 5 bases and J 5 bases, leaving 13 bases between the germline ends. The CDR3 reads CASSSTSTHEQYF. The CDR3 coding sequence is TGTGCCAGCAGCTCAACTTCGACTCACGAGCAGTACTTC.

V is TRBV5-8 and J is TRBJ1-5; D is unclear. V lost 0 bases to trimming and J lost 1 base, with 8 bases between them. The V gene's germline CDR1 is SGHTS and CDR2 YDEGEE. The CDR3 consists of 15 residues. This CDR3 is CASSLGSRSNQPQHF. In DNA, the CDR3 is TGTGCCAGCAGCTTGGGAAGCAGGAGCAATCAGCCCCAGCATTTT.

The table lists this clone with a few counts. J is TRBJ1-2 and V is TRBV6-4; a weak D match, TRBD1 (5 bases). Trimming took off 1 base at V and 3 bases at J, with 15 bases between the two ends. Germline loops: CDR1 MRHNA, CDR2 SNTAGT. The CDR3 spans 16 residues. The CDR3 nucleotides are TGTGCCAGCAGTGACTTCAGACAGCGAGGGGACTATGGCTACACCTTC. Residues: CASSDFRQRGDYGYTF.

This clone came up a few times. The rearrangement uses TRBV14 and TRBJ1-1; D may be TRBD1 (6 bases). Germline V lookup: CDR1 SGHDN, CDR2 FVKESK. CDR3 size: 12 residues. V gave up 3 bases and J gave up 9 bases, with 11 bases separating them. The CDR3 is CASSQHGGKAFF. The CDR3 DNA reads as TGTGCCAGCAGCCAGCATGGGGGCAAAGCTTTCTTT.

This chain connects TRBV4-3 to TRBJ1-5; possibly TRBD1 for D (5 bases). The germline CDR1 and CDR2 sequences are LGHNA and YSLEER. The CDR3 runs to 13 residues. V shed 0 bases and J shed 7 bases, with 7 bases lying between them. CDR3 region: CASSQDSGQPQHF. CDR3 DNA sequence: TGCGCCAGCAGCCAAGATTCAGGGCAGCCCCAGCATTTT.

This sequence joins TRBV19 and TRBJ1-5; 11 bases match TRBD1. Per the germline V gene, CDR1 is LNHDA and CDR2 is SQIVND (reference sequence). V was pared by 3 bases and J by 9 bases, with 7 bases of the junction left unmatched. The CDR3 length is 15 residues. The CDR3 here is CASSIRTGGRWPQHF. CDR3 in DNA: TGTGCCAGTAGTATTCGGACAGGGGGCAGGTGGCCCCAGCATTTT. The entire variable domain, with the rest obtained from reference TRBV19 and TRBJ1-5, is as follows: DGGITQSPKYLFRKEGQNVTLSCEQNLNHDAMYWYRQDPGQGLRLIYYSQIVNDFQKGDIAEGYSVSREKKESFPLTVTSAQKNPTAFYLCASSIRTGGRWPQHFGDGTRLSIL.

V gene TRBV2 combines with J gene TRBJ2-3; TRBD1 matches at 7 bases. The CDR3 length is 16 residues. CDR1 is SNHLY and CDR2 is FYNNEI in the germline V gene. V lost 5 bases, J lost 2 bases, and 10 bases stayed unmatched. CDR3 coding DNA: TGTGCCAGCAGTCCCCGGACAGGCCTTAACACAGATACGCAGTATTTT. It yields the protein CASSPRTGLNTDTQYF.

Here the CDR3 DNA reads TGTGCCAGCAGCCAAGGGGGACAGGGGATTGGTCATAATTCACCCCTCCACTTT. It codes for CASSQGGQGIGHNSPLHF. The chain recombines TRBV5-6 with TRBJ1-6, with 10 bases identical to TRBD1. The V gene's germline CDR1 is SGHDT and CDR2 YYEEEE. With 4 bases clipped from V and 5 bases from J, the junction kept 12 bases outside the gene matches. This CDR3 is built from 18 residues.

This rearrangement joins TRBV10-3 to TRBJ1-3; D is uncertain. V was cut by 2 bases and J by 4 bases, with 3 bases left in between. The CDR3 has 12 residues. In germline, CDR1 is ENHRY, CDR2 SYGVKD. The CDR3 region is CAISEAGNTIYF. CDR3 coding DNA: TGTGCCATCAGTGAGGCGGGAAACACCATATATTTT.

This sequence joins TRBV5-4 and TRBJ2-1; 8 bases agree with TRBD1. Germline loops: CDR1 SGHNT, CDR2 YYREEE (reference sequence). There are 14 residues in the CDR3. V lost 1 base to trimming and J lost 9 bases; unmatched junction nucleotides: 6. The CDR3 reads CASSLRQGAPEQFF. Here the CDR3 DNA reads TGTGCCAGCAGCTTGCGGCAGGGGGCGCCTGAGCAGTTCTTC.

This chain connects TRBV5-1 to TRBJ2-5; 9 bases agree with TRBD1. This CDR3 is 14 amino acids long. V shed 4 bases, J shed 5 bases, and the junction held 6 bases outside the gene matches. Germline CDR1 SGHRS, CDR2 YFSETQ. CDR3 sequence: CASSTGQGGETQYF. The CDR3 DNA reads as TGCGCCAGCAGCACGGGACAGGGAGGTGAGACCCAGTACTTC.

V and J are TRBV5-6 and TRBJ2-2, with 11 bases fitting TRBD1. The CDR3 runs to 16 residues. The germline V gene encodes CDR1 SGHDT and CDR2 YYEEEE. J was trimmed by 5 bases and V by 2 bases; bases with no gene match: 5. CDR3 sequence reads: CASSFLRDRGTGELFF. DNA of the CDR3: TGTGCCAGCAGCTTCCTCCGGGACAGGGGGACCGGGGAGCTGTTTTTT. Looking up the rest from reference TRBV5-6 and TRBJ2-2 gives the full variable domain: DAGVTQSPTHLIKTRGQQVTLRCSPKSGHDTVSWYQQALGQGPQFIFQYYEEEERQRGNFPDRFSGHQFPNYSSELNVNALLLGDSALYLCASSFLRDRGTGELFFGEGSRLTVL.

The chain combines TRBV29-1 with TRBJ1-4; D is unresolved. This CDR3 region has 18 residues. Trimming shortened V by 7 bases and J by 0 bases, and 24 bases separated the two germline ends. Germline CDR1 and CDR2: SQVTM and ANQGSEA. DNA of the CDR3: TGCAGCGCCGAACCCCACCCAGCAGAAAGACCAACTAATGAAAAACTGTTTTTT. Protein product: CSAEPHPAERPTNEKLFF.

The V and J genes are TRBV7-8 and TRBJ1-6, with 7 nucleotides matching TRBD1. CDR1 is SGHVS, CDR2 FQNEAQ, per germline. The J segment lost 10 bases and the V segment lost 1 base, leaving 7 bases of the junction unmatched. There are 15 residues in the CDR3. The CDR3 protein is CASSLGQGRISPLHF. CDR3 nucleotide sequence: TGTGCCAGCAGCTTAGGACAGGGACGAATCTCACCCCTCCACTTT.

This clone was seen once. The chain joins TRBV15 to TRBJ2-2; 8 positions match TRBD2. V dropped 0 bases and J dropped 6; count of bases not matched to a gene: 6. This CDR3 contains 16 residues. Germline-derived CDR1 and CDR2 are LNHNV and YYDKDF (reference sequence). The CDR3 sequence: CATSRDPGLASGELFF. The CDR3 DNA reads TGTGCCACCAGCAGAGATCCCGGACTAGCCTCCGGGGAGCTGTTTTTT.

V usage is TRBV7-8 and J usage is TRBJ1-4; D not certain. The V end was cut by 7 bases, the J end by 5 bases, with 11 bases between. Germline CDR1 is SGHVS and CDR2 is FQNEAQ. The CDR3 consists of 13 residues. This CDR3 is CASTGWVNEKLFF. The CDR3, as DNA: TGTGCCAGCACGGGTTGGGTGAATGAAAAACTGTTTTTT.

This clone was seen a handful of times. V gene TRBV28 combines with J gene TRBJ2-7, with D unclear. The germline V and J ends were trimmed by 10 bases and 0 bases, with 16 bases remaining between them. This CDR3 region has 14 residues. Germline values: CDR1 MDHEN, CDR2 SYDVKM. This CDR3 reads CAIRDGRGSYEQYF. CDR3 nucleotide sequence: TGTGCCATCCGTGACGGGCGAGGCTCCTACGAGCAGTACTTC.

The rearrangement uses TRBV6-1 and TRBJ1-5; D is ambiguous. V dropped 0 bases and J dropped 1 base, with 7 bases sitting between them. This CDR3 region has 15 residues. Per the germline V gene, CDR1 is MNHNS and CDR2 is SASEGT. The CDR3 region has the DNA TGTGCCAGCAGTGAAGCCCAGATCAGCAATCAGCCCCAGCATTTT. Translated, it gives CASSEAQISNQPQHF.

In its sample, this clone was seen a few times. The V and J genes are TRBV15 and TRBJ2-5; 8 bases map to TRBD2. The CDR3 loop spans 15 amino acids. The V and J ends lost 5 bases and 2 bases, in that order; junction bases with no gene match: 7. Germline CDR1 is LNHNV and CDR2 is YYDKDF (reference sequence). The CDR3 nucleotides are TGTGCCACCAGCGGGCGCGGCGGGGGGCAAGAGACCCAGTACTTC. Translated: CATSGRGGGQETQYF.